One and the same sample provided the 12 T cell receptor beta chains below, sequenced in a study of response to subunit inactivated influenza vaccine. One entry per CDR3 protein results from TCRdb running MiXCR on the RT-PCR reads. Seen here are about 800,000 distinct CDR3 sequences, about 20% observed once, and the top ten hold 9.5% to 13%. This specimen consisted of PBMCs from blood, obtained 5 days after vaccination. These receptors came from a man aged 45-60 years who received an inactivated influenza vaccine.

In this sample, this clonotype turned up a few times. The chain carries TRBV6-2 or TRBV6-3 and TRBJ2-1, with TRBD2 as a possible D gene (6 bases). Germline V gene lookup returns CDR1 MNHEY and CDR2 SVGEGT. The V gene lost 2 bases and the J gene lost 8 bases, with 16 bases spanning the gap. This CDR3 contains 15 residues. The CDR3 DNA is TGTGCCAGCAGTTACGGCGGGGTCTCATTGGATGAGCAGTTCTTC. It translates to CASSYGGVSLDEQFF.

V gene TRBV4-3 combines with J gene TRBJ2-5; D call uncertain. Germline CDR1 reads LGHNA; CDR2 reads YSLEER. This CDR3 is 16 amino acids long. The V gene lost 0 bases and the J gene lost 5 bases, with 16 bases spanning the gap. This CDR3 reads CASSQDLRRRAETQYF. The CDR3 coding sequence is TGCGCCAGCAGCCAAGATCTCAGGCGCCGGGCGGAGACCCAGTACTTC.

This clonotype occurred many times. V is TRBV10-3 and J is TRBJ2-5; 10 bases map to TRBD1. Germline V lookup: CDR1 ENHRY, CDR2 SYGVKD. CDR3 length: 18 residues. The V and J ends lost 4 bases and 0 bases, in that order; junction bases with no gene match: 11. The CDR3 here is CAISGSGTGVRYQETQYF. CDR3 DNA: TGTGCCATCAGTGGATCCGGGACAGGGGTTCGGTACCAAGAGACCCAGTACTTC.

The rearrangement uses TRBV20-1 and TRBJ2-7; possibly TRBD1 for D (6 bases). This CDR3 is 16 amino acids long. The V and J ends lost 3 bases and 4 bases respectively, with 22 bases between them. The V gene's germline CDR1 is DFQATT and CDR2 SNEGSKA (reference sequence). CDR3 in DNA: TGCAGTGCTAGGATATTACAGGGTCGGAACGATTACGAGCAGTACTTC. It yields the protein CSARILQGRNDYEQYF.

This clonotype appeared a few times. The V and J genes are TRBV5-1 and TRBJ2-7; no reliable D call. Trimming took off 0 bases at V and 6 bases at J, with 13 bases between the two ends. The germline gives CDR1 SGHRS, CDR2 YFSETQ. The CDR3 totals 14 residues. The CDR3 nucleotides are TGCGCCAGCAGCTTGGGGCCAGGTAAAAGCGAGCAGTACTTC. Translating it yields CASSLGPGKSEQYF.

V is TRBV4-1 and J is TRBJ1-4, with 10 bases that match TRBD1. The germline V gene encodes CDR1 MGHRA and CDR2 YSYEKL. V lost 3 bases and J lost 3; bases outside the gene matches: 10. The CDR3 consists of 18 residues. DNA for the CDR3: TGCGCCAGCAGCCAGGAAAGGACAGGGGGATTTTCTAATGAAAAACTGTTTTTT. Translated, it gives CASSQERTGGFSNEKLFF.

This clonotype has a handful of counts. This chain joins TRBV9 and TRBJ2-1, with D possibly matching TRBD2 (6 bases). V dropped 0 bases and J dropped 1 base, with 11 bases sitting between them. CDR1 SGDLS and CDR2 YYNGEE come from the germline V gene. This CDR3 has 16 amino acids. The CDR3 reads CASSVDPGVSYNEQFF. The CDR3 DNA is TGTGCCAGCAGCGTAGACCCGGGGGTGTCCTACAATGAGCAGTTCTTC.

In this sample, this clonotype turned up a few times. The chain couples TRBV12-3 or TRBV12-4 to TRBJ2-2; D perhaps matches TRBD2 (5 bases). V was shortened by 3 bases and J by 4 bases, with 6 bases between the two germline ends. This CDR3 comprises 13 residues. CDR3 DNA: TGTGCCAGCAGTTTTGAGGGCACCGGGGAGCTGTTTTTT. Protein product: CASSFEGTGELFF.

The CDR3 here is CSADLAPGSYEQYF. The CDR3, as DNA: TGCAGTGCCGACTTGGCCCCGGGCTCCTACGAGCAGTACTTC. This sequence joins TRBV20-1 and TRBJ2-7, with D hard to call. The CDR3 sequence is 14 residues long. The V end lost 6 bases, the J end lost 0 bases, and 15 bases lay between the germline ends. CDR1 is DFQATT, CDR2 SNEGSKA, per germline (reference sequence).

V and J are TRBV5-6 and TRBJ2-1; D possibly matches TRBD1 or TRBD2 (5 bases each). Looked up from germline, CDR1 is SGHDT and CDR2 is YYEEEE. The CDR3 runs 14 residues. Trimming pared 4 bases from V and 5 bases from J, leaving 13 bases between. DNA for the CDR3: TGTGCCAGCAGCCCCGGGACCCAGGACAATGAGCAGTTCTTC. Its translation: CASSPGTQDNEQFF.

The V and J genes are TRBV12-3 or TRBV12-4 and TRBJ2-3; possible D gene TRBD2, 6 bases. The CDR3 contains 11 residues. V was pared by 3 bases and J by 11 bases, with 9 bases between. CDR3 residues: CASSFGGMQYF. DNA for the CDR3: TGTGCCAGCAGTTTTGGGGGGATGCAGTATTTT.

The chain joins TRBV24-1 to TRBJ2-1, with 9 bases fitting TRBD1. V lost 3 bases and J lost 6; bases outside the gene matches: 8. The CDR3 has 16 amino acids. Germline V gene lookup returns CDR1 KGHDR and CDR2 SFDVKD. For the CDR3, the DNA is TGTGCCACCAGTGATCCACGGGACAGGGTGGGCAATGAGCAGTTCTTC. Amino acids: CATSDPRDRVGNEQFF.